The rows below give T cell receptor beta chains drawn from one sample of a study of blood T cell repertoires in COVID-19. TCRdb keeps only in-frame clones here, not all; method: immunoSEQ multiplex PCR. Of approximately 150,000 clones in the sample, 83% were seen once. The sample consisted of peripheral blood. The receptors were gathered from a woman aged 70-85 years who had recovered from COVID-19. The CDR3 runs from the conserved cysteine through the conserved F or W. The D gene is left open where the match is weak. Expanded clones are given a class, and other clones once, few, many or no size at all.

cdr3_nt: TGTGCCAGCTCGACCGGAGGGACAGGGGATTGGGGCTACACCTTC
cdr3_aa: CASSTGGTGDWGYTF
j_call: TRBJ1-2
v_call: TRBV18
clone_size: -
d_call: TRBD1

cdr3_nt: TGTGCCAGCACCCACGAGTATAGCAATCAGCCCCAGCATTTT
cdr3_aa: CASTHEYSNQPQHF
j_call: TRBJ1-5
v_call: TRBV6-6
clone_size: -
d_call: -

cdr3_nt: TGTGCCAGCAGCCCCCGGCGGGGCCGCGCTTTCTTT
cdr3_aa: CASSPRRGRAFF
j_call: TRBJ1-1
v_call: TRBV4-2
clone_size: few
d_call: -

cdr3_nt: TGTGCCAGCTCACCAAGGGGACAAAGGGCCACTGAAGCTTTCTTT
cdr3_aa: CASSPRGQRATEAFF
j_call: TRBJ1-1
v_call: TRBV18
clone_size: few
d_call: -

cdr3_nt: TGTGCCAGCAGCCCAAGAACAGGGGGCGGAGGAAGGGCTTTCTTT
cdr3_aa: CASSPRTGGGGRAFF
j_call: TRBJ1-1
v_call: TRBV7-9
clone_size: -
d_call: TRBD1

cdr3_nt: TGTGCCACCAGCAGACCCCTAAACCCCCTAGCGGGGGGGCTGGATACGCAGTATTTT
cdr3_aa: CATSRPLNPLAGGLDTQYF
j_call: TRBJ2-3
v_call: TRBV15
clone_size: -
d_call: TRBD2

cdr3_nt: TGTGCCAGCAGCTCCACAGGGGAGACGCAGTATTTT
cdr3_aa: CASSSTGETQYF
j_call: TRBJ2-3
v_call: TRBV7-2
clone_size: -
d_call: TRBD1

cdr3_nt: TGTGCCAGCACACCAAGGGCTAGCGGCAATGAGCAGTTCTTC
cdr3_aa: CASTPRASGNEQFF
j_call: TRBJ2-1
v_call: TRBV6-6
clone_size: once
d_call: TRBD2

cdr3_nt: TGTGCCAGCAGCCCCCGAGAGAAGTCCTACAATGAGCAGTTCTTC
cdr3_aa: CASSPREKSYNEQFF
j_call: TRBJ2-1
v_call: TRBV9
clone_size: -
d_call: -

cdr3_nt: TGTGCCAGCATTCCCGGGACAGGGGCCTACGAGCAGTACTTC
cdr3_aa: CASIPGTGAYEQYF
j_call: TRBJ2-7
v_call: TRBV28
clone_size: few
d_call: TRBD1

cdr3_nt: TGTGCCAGCAGCCGGGGGGGTCGGTACAATGAGCAGTTCTTC
cdr3_aa: CASSRGGRYNEQFF
j_call: TRBJ2-1
v_call: TRBV9
clone_size: -
d_call: TRBD2

cdr3_nt: TGTGCCAGCTCAGCGACAGGGAATGGCTACACCTTC
cdr3_aa: CASSATGNGYTF
j_call: TRBJ1-2
v_call: TRBV18
clone_size: -
d_call: TRBD1

cdr3_nt: TGTGCCAGCAGCTTCGGCGACAGGGGCGCGGGAACTGAAGCTTTCTTT
cdr3_aa: CASSFGDRGAGTEAFF
j_call: TRBJ1-1
v_call: TRBV5-6
clone_size: -
d_call: TRBD1

cdr3_nt: TGTGCCAGCAGTGAGTGGGGGGGCAGCATCTACGAGCAGTACTTC
cdr3_aa: CASSEWGGSIYEQYF
j_call: TRBJ2-7
v_call: TRBV6-1
clone_size: few
d_call: -

cdr3_nt: TGTGCCAGCAGCCGCGGGACTAGCGGGAAGGGGTATTTT
cdr3_aa: CASSRGTSGKGYF
j_call: TRBJ2-3
v_call: TRBV3-1/TRBV3-2
clone_size: -
d_call: TRBD2

cdr3_nt: TGTGCCAGCAGCCCCAATCGGGGTCGGTTCAATTCACCCCTCCACTTT
cdr3_aa: CASSPNRGRFNSPLHF
j_call: TRBJ1-6
v_call: TRBV9
clone_size: once
d_call: -

cdr3_nt: TGTGCCATCAGTACTGACAGGGGAGGAACTGAAGCTTTCTTT
cdr3_aa: CAISTDRGGTEAFF
j_call: TRBJ1-1
v_call: TRBV10-3
clone_size: -
d_call: TRBD1

cdr3_nt: TGTGCCACCCCGGGAGGAGTTAGCACAGATACGCAGTATTTT
cdr3_aa: CATPGGVSTDTQYF
j_call: TRBJ2-3
v_call: TRBV2
clone_size: -
d_call: TRBD2

cdr3_nt: TGTGCCAGCACTTTGCTGGCGGGAGGGGGCAATGAGCAGTTCTTC
cdr3_aa: CASTLLAGGGNEQFF
j_call: TRBJ2-1
v_call: TRBV2
clone_size: -
d_call: TRBD2

cdr3_nt: TGTGCCAGTAGTATAGACCTGGGACAGGACACTGAAGCTTTCTTT
cdr3_aa: CASSIDLGQDTEAFF
j_call: TRBJ1-1
v_call: TRBV19
clone_size: few
d_call: TRBD1

cdr3_nt: TGCAGCGTGACAGGGGTGGCGGGTGGCTACACCTTC
cdr3_aa: CSVTGVAGGYTF
j_call: TRBJ1-2
v_call: TRBV29-1
clone_size: -
d_call: TRBD1

cdr3_nt: TGTGCCAGCAGTGACAGGGGGGTTCGTCAGCCCCAGCATTTT
cdr3_aa: CASSDRGVRQPQHF
j_call: TRBJ1-5
v_call: TRBV2
clone_size: -
d_call: TRBD1

cdr3_nt: TGTGCCAGCACCCGTGGGGGGACTAATGAAAAACTGTTTTTT
cdr3_aa: CASTRGGTNEKLFF
j_call: TRBJ1-4
v_call: TRBV7-9
clone_size: -
d_call: -

cdr3_nt: TGTGCCAGCAGCGTAGAGGGGCGGGGCGGCACTGAAGCTTTCTTT
cdr3_aa: CASSVEGRGGTEAFF
j_call: TRBJ1-1
v_call: TRBV9
clone_size: -
d_call: -

cdr3_nt: TGTGCCAGCAGCGAAGGCGGGGCGGAGGTGGGGCGATGGAATTCACCCCTCCACTTT
cdr3_aa: CASSEGGAEVGRWNSPLHF
j_call: TRBJ1-6
v_call: TRBV7-9
clone_size: few
d_call: -

cdr3_nt: TGTGCCAGCAGCCGGACTAGCGGGAACAATGAGCAGTTCTTC
cdr3_aa: CASSRTSGNNEQFF
j_call: TRBJ2-1
v_call: TRBV9
clone_size: -
d_call: TRBD2

cdr3_nt: TGTGCCAGCAGTCCCCAGGTTCAGCCCCAGCATTTT
cdr3_aa: CASSPQVQPQHF
j_call: TRBJ1-5
v_call: TRBV28
clone_size: -
d_call: -

cdr3_nt: TGTGCCAGCAGCTTAGTGCCCCCGCGGCGGGAGCAGTACTTC
cdr3_aa: CASSLVPPRREQYF
j_call: TRBJ2-7
v_call: TRBV27
clone_size: -
d_call: -

cdr3_nt: TGTGCCTGGGGGGTGGGGCCATGGGACGAGCAGTACTTC
cdr3_aa: CAWGVGPWDEQYF
j_call: TRBJ2-7
v_call: TRBV30
clone_size: few
d_call: -

cdr3_nt: TGCGCCACCGCCGGGACTAGCGGGAATGAGCAGTTCTTC
cdr3_aa: CATAGTSGNEQFF
j_call: TRBJ2-1
v_call: TRBV10-1
clone_size: -
d_call: TRBD2

cdr3_nt: TGCGCCAGCAGCCAAGGGGGGGGCCAAGAGACCCAGTACTTC
cdr3_aa: CASSQGGGQETQYF
j_call: TRBJ2-5
v_call: TRBV4-1
clone_size: -
d_call: TRBD2

cdr3_nt: TGCAGTGCTAGAGATCTGGAGGGGTGCACCTTC
cdr3_aa: CSARDLEGCTF
j_call: TRBJ1-2
v_call: TRBV20-1
clone_size: -
d_call: -

cdr3_nt: TGCGCCAGCAGCTTGGCTTTCGGGTATGGCTACACCTTC
cdr3_aa: CASSLAFGYGYTF
j_call: TRBJ1-2
v_call: TRBV5-1
clone_size: once
d_call: -

cdr3_nt: TGTGCCAGCAGTGAGGGTACAGCCGGTGGCTACACCTTC
cdr3_aa: CASSEGTAGGYTF
j_call: TRBJ1-2
v_call: TRBV6-4
clone_size: -
d_call: -

cdr3_nt: TGCAGTGCTAGTCCCGCCTCTAGCGGGATGGCAGATACGCAGTATTTT
cdr3_aa: CSASPASSGMADTQYF
j_call: TRBJ2-3
v_call: TRBV20-1
clone_size: -
d_call: TRBD2

cdr3_nt: TGTGCCAGCACTAAGCGGGGCTGGTCGGACACTGAAGCTTTCTTT
cdr3_aa: CASTKRGWSDTEAFF
j_call: TRBJ1-1
v_call: TRBV5-4
clone_size: -
d_call: -

cdr3_nt: TGTGCCAGCAGCTTAGATCACCTAGCGGGAGCCTACGAGCAGTACTTC
cdr3_aa: CASSLDHLAGAYEQYF
j_call: TRBJ2-7
v_call: TRBV11-2
clone_size: -
d_call: TRBD2

cdr3_nt: TGTGCCAGGAGTAGGGGCCCAAACTCTGGAAACACCATATATTTT
cdr3_aa: CARSRGPNSGNTIYF
j_call: TRBJ1-3
v_call: TRBV5-4
clone_size: -
d_call: -

cdr3_nt: TGCGCCAGCAGCTTGGCAACGTCCGGGACTAATTACCATGAGCAGTTCTTC
cdr3_aa: CASSLATSGTNYHEQFF
j_call: TRBJ2-1
v_call: TRBV5-1
clone_size: -
d_call: TRBD2

cdr3_nt: TGTGCCAGCAGCTCCCGGGGGACAGGGGGCGACGATACGCAGTATTTT
cdr3_aa: CASSSRGTGGDDTQYF
j_call: TRBJ2-3
v_call: TRBV7-6
clone_size: -
d_call: TRBD1

cdr3_nt: TGTGCCAGCAGCTTAGCGCGGGGAAACATGAACACTGAAGCTTTCTTT
cdr3_aa: CASSLARGNMNTEAFF
j_call: TRBJ1-1
v_call: TRBV11-1
clone_size: -
d_call: -

cdr3_nt: TGTGCCAGCACACGGACTAGCGCCTACAATGAGCAGTTCTTC
cdr3_aa: CASTRTSAYNEQFF
j_call: TRBJ2-1
v_call: TRBV5-6
clone_size: once
d_call: TRBD2

cdr3_nt: TGCGCCAGCAGCCAACGGCTAGGCACAGATACGCAGTATTTT
cdr3_aa: CASSQRLGTDTQYF
j_call: TRBJ2-3
v_call: TRBV4-1
clone_size: -
d_call: -

cdr3_nt: TGTGCCAGCAGCCAAGATTGGCGGGGGAGAAGCTCCTACAATGAGCAGTTCTTC
cdr3_aa: CASSQDWRGRSSYNEQFF
j_call: TRBJ2-1
v_call: TRBV3-1/TRBV3-2
clone_size: -
d_call: TRBD2

cdr3_nt: TGTGCCAGCAGTCAGGGCACTGAAGCTTTCTTT
cdr3_aa: CASSQGTEAFF
j_call: TRBJ1-1
v_call: TRBV6-2/TRBV6-3
clone_size: once
d_call: -

cdr3_nt: TGTGCCAGCAGCGACGAGGGAGGCACTGAAGCTTTCTTT
cdr3_aa: CASSDEGGTEAFF
j_call: TRBJ1-1
v_call: TRBV6-4
clone_size: few
d_call: -

cdr3_nt: TGTGCCAGCAGCTTTAGCGGGAGTGGCTCCTACAATGAGCAGTTCTTC
cdr3_aa: CASSFSGSGSYNEQFF
j_call: TRBJ2-1
v_call: TRBV7-2
clone_size: -
d_call: TRBD2

cdr3_nt: TGTGCCAGTAGTGGCATCAGGTTCCCAGGGCTTACCCAAGAGACCCAGTACTTC
cdr3_aa: CASSGIRFPGLTQETQYF
j_call: TRBJ2-5
v_call: TRBV19
clone_size: few
d_call: -

cdr3_nt: TGTGCCAGCAGCTTAAGCGCAACAGGGGCCGCGAACACCGGGGAGCTGTTTTTT
cdr3_aa: CASSLSATGAANTGELFF
j_call: TRBJ2-2
v_call: TRBV7-3
clone_size: -
d_call: TRBD1

cdr3_nt: TGTGCCAGCAGTAACCTAGCCACAGATACGCAGTATTTT
cdr3_aa: CASSNLATDTQYF
j_call: TRBJ2-3
v_call: TRBV27
clone_size: -
d_call: -

cdr3_nt: TGCGCCAGCAGAGTTGACAGGGGACACTATGGCTACACCTTC
cdr3_aa: CASRVDRGHYGYTF
j_call: TRBJ1-2
v_call: TRBV5-1
clone_size: -
d_call: TRBD1

cdr3_nt: TGTGCCAGCAGTTTGACAGGTCTGGCTCAGCCCCAGCATTTT
cdr3_aa: CASSLTGLAQPQHF
j_call: TRBJ1-5
v_call: TRBV28
clone_size: -
d_call: -